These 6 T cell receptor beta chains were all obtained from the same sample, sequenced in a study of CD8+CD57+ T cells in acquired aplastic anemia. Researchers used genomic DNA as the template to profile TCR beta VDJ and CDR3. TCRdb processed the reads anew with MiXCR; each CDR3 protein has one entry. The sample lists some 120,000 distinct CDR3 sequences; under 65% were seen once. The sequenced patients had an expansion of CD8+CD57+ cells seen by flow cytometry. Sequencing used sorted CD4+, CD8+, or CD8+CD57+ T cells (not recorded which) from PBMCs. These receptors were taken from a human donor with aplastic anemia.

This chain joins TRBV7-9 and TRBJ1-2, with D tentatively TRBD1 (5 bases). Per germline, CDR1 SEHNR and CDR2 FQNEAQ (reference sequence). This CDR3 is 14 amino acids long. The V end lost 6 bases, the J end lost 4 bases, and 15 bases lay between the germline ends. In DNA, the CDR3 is TGTGCCAGCAGGGCCGGGACGGTGGTCTATGGCTACACCTTC. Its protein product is CASRAGTVVYGYTF.

The CDR3 DNA sequence: TGTGCCAGCAGCTCCTCCCGGGGACTTGAGCGGGAGCATCCGAGCTCCTACGAGCAGTACTTC. The encoded protein is CASSSSRGLEREHPSSYEQYF. The J gene is TRBJ2-7, the V gene TRBV7-1; 8 nucleotides agree with TRBD2. TRBV7-1 is annotated as an ORF whose role is uncertain. V dropped 3 bases and J dropped 0; count of bases not matched to a gene: 22. The CDR3 length is 21 residues.

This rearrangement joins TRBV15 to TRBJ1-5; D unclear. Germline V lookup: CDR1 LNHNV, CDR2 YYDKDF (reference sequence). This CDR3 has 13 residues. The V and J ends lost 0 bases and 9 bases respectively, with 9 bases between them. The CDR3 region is CATSRDAAGPQHF. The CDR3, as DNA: TGTGCCACCAGCAGAGATGCTGCTGGGCCCCAGCATTTT.

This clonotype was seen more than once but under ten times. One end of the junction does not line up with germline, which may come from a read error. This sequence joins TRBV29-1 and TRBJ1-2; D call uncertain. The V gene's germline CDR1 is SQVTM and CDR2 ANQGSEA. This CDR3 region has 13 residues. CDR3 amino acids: CSVEGASDYGYTF. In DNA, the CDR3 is TGCAGCGTAGAAGGAGCGTCTGACTATGGCTACACCTTC.

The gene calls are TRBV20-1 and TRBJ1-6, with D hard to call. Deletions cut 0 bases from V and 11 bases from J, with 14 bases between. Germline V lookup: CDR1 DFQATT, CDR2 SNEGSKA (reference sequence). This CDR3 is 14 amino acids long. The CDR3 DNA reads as TGCAGTGCTAGAGAAGGACGATTATCCGCACCCCTCCACTTT. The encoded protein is CSAREGRLSAPLHF.

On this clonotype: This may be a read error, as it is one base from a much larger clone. The CDR3 DNA reads as TGTGCCAGCAGTGACTCGATCGGGGCCACCTGCGAGCAGTACTTC. It is translated as CASSDSIGATCEQYF. This chain connects TRBV6-4 to TRBJ2-7, with D perhaps assigned TRBD1 or TRBD2 (5 bases each). This CDR3 region has 15 residues. Germline CDR1 is MRHNA and CDR2 is SNTAGT. The ends were cut back, 0 bases at V and 6 bases at J, with 15 bases in the middle.